This T cell receptor (beta chain) derives from a study of T cells after yellow fever vaccination. Study-level findings and limits: Clonotypes shared by both compartments, CD4 and CD8, made up a small share. When the response was secondary, it was weaker but reached its peak faster, day 5 versus 15.

TCRdb re-called the 5' RACE reads with MiXCR, one entry per CDR3 protein. Among nearly 70,000 distinct CDR3 sequences listed, under 8% were seen once. This clonotype was seen repeatedly, ten times or more. Antigen unknown. This CDR3 is built from 14 residues. Between the trimmed V and J ends, which lost 3 bases and 7 bases, there was a span of 12 bases. The germline V gene encodes CDR1 SGHTA and CDR2 FQGTGA. The chain employs TRBV7-3 and TRBJ2-2; perhaps TRBD2 as D (6 bases). This receptor was taken from a man younger than 35 who received the YFV17D yellow fever vaccine. The sequenced sample was CD8+ T cells sorted from PBMCs, obtained about 49 days after the first yellow fever vaccination. CDR3 nucleotide sequence: TGTGCCAGCAGCTTGGAGGGCGTTGGCGGGGAGCTGTTTTTT. Its protein is CASSLEGVGGELFF.